This TCR beta chain was documented in a study of molecular identifiers for immune sequencing clone quantification (dated by TCRdb to 2016 to 2019). Concerning the study at large: For a replicate experiment, RNA from approximately 20,000 or 98,000 naive CD8 T cells was divided into five aliquots, and four of the five aliquots were sequenced. This methods study benchmarked molecular-identifier clustering-based TCR repertoire sequencing (MIDCIRS) and TCR RNA copy counting, using CD8 T cells to do so. The paper's findings and limits, for the study overall: Naive libraries contained spiked-in Jurkat TCR RNA (roughly 10 copies' worth), which is not part of the donor repertoire. When barcode sub-clustering was omitted, TCR diversity was inflated by chimeric consensus sequences, with chimeras reaching as high as 47%. Spiked-in Jurkat TCR RNA equivalent to a single cell was reported to be detectable even among 850,000 to 1,000,000 naive CD8 T cells. The sizes of highly expanded clones could end up underestimated when identical TCR molecules share a barcode. In CMV-specific effector cells, over 97% of molecules were held by clones above 20 RNA copies, whereas under 1% of molecules were held by such clones in naive cells. Approximately 3.1 recovered TCR RNA copies per cell were obtained by modeling, versus about ten by digital PCR, implying a capture efficiency of about 30%.

The table lists this clonotype with many counts. Its antigen is currently not known. No quality values exist for individual bases; no much larger clone is one base distant. The germline V gene (reference sequence) sets CDR1 to SGHKS and CDR2 to YYEKEE. Here V drops 3 bases and J drops 9 bases, and the junction holds 4 bases not matched to any gene. Including the terminal cysteine and phenylalanine, the CDR3 comprises 15 residues. The entry retains the CDR3 DNA only, 45 bases that are in frame from base 1. Libraries of naive CD8 T cells were generated from roughly 20,000 to 1,000,000 sorted cells, with 10%, 30% or 50% of the purified RNA used. Naive CD8 T cells, defined as CD8+CD4-CCR7+CD45RA+, were FACS-sorted into RLT Plus buffer on a BD FACSAria II. To test detection sensitivity, Jurkat RNA equivalent to over 8 TCR copies was spiked into samples of roughly 18,000-1,000,000 naive CD8 T cells. Enrichment of CD8 T cells was performed with RosetteSep CD8+ T Cell Enrichment Cocktail and Ficoll-Paque, after which ACK red cell lysis was carried out.

The receptor library was made with PCR. Reads for this sample came from an Illumina HiSeq 4000. Preparation of bulk TCR libraries followed a previously described approach, with the TCR primers listed in Table S5. Total RNA was purified with the Qiagen AllPrep DNA/RNA kit. Before any analysis, reads coming from multiple sequencing runs of the same library were combined into one pool. On the authors' methods: Reads were retained only if the reads had an exact TCR constant sequence, and the retained reads were trimmed to 150 nt and grouped according to their 12-nt molecular barcodes. Reads in each barcode group were sub-clustered using a 15% Levenshtein threshold, and a quality-weighted consensus sequence was built for each RNA molecule. Non-functional sequences were discarded, and so were lower-count sequences lying one edit away from another sequence. Based on fitting two negative binomial distributions, any barcode sub-cluster with under 20% of the maximum read count was discarded. TCRdb reworked the public reads: Q25 trimming with fastp, MiXCR clone assembly, productive beta chains retained. Rows are combined by CDR3 protein, so each entry shows the most common genes and DNA. In this record, the V and J calls reflect TCRdb's handling and not the investigators' own analysis. The sample table holds roughly 320,000 distinct CDR3 sequences, of which around a fifth were seen once. The top ten clones comprise about 0.81% of the sample.

Sequencing was done on a sample of naive CD8+ T cells from blood, with Jurkat cell RNA spiked in. The cell subset or site label, read with the paper, signifies: FACS-sorted CD8+CD4-CCR7+CD45RA+ naive T cells. The V and J genes are TRBV5-5 and TRBJ1-6, and 12 junction bases match TRBD1. The receptor was isolated from a human donor in good health. Some libraries in this study had Jurkat cell RNA spiked in. The CDR3 in this case is CASSWGDRGLSPLHF. The bases are TGTGCCAGCAGCTGGGGGGACAGGGGGCTTTCACCCCTCCACTTT.